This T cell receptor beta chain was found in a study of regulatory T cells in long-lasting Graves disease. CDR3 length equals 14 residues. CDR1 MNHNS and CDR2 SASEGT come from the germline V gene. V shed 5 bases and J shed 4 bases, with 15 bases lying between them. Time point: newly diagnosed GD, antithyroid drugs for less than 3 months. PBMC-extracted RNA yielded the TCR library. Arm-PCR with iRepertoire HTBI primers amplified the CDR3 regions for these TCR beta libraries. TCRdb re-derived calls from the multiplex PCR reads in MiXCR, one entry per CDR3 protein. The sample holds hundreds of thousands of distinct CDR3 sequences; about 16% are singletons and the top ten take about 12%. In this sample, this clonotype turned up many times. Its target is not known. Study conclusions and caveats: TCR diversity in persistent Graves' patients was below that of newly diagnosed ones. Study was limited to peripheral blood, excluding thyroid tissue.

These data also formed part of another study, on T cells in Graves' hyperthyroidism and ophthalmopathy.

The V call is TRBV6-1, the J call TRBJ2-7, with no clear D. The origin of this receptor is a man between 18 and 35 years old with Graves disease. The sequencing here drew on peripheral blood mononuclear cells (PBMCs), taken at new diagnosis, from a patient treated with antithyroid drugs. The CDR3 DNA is TGTGCCAGCAGTCCCGGCAATGGTGGTTACGAGCAGTACTTC. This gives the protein CASSPGNGGYEQYF.